This is a list of T cell receptor beta chains from one sample in a study of beta chain features in type 1 diabetes. Only in-frame clones appear in the TCRdb table, and some are missing; sequencing was by immunoSEQ multiplex PCR. The repertoire holds 150,000 or so clones, with 63% as singletons. Sequenced input: naive CD4+ T cells from blood. Receptor source: a man aged 25 to 40 with type 1 diabetes. Each CDR3 is given without its conserved first and last residue. Each record gives: clone size, V gene, J gene, D gene, CDR3 protein. A D gene is named only where the DNA matches it firmly. The size entry is marked missing in some rows and otherwise reads once, few, many or a size class.

abundance: NA
v_gene: TRBV7-8
j_gene: TRBJ2-1
d_gene: NA
CDR3aa: ASSYRRTVYNEQF

abundance: few
v_gene: TRBV30
j_gene: TRBJ2-7
d_gene: TRBD1
CDR3aa: AWSQGQGMSEQY

abundance: NA
v_gene: TRBV30
j_gene: TRBJ1-1
d_gene: NA
CDR3aa: AWSVHQGGTEAF

abundance: few
v_gene: TRBV5-1
j_gene: TRBJ2-5
d_gene: TRBD2
CDR3aa: ASSLSGNREETQY

abundance: few
v_gene: TRBV29-1
j_gene: TRBJ1-3
d_gene: TRBD1
CDR3aa: SVSRDRGPGNTIY

abundance: NA
v_gene: TRBV10-3
j_gene: TRBJ1-1
d_gene: TRBD1
CDR3aa: AISVFGQGAEAF

abundance: NA
v_gene: TRBV30
j_gene: TRBJ2-2
d_gene: NA
CDR3aa: ASQPGTANTGELF

abundance: NA
v_gene: TRBV6-5
j_gene: TRBJ2-6
d_gene: TRBD1
CDR3aa: ASSTGGAGANVLT

abundance: NA
v_gene: TRBV27
j_gene: TRBJ2-3
d_gene: NA
CDR3aa: ASRGPRELTDTQY

abundance: NA
v_gene: TRBV9
j_gene: TRBJ2-1
d_gene: NA
CDR3aa: ASSGLVINEQF

abundance: NA
v_gene: TRBV30
j_gene: TRBJ1-4
d_gene: TRBD1
CDR3aa: AWSRDSFNEKLF

abundance: few
v_gene: TRBV2
j_gene: TRBJ2-7
d_gene: TRBD1
CDR3aa: ASSDWDRVYEQY

abundance: NA
v_gene: TRBV29-1
j_gene: TRBJ2-3
d_gene: TRBD2
CDR3aa: SVVTSGTDTQY

abundance: once
v_gene: TRBV4-3
j_gene: TRBJ2-7
d_gene: TRBD1
CDR3aa: ASSQGTDQPKQY

abundance: NA
v_gene: TRBV7-2
j_gene: TRBJ1-1
d_gene: NA
CDR3aa: ASSSSALRNTEAF

abundance: NA
v_gene: TRBV7-2
j_gene: TRBJ2-1
d_gene: NA
CDR3aa: ASSLGRLNEQF

abundance: NA
v_gene: TRBV29-1
j_gene: TRBJ2-3
d_gene: TRBD2
CDR3aa: SVAQRGSTDTQY

abundance: NA
v_gene: TRBV7-2
j_gene: TRBJ2-3
d_gene: TRBD2
CDR3aa: ASSLALAGTDTQY

abundance: few
v_gene: TRBV30
j_gene: TRBJ1-1
d_gene: NA
CDR3aa: AWSPTNTEAF

abundance: few
v_gene: TRBV7-2
j_gene: TRBJ2-1
d_gene: NA
CDR3aa: ASSRGDYNEQF

abundance: NA
v_gene: TRBV6-6
j_gene: TRBJ1-6
d_gene: NA
CDR3aa: ASSYSRRSVSPLH

abundance: NA
v_gene: TRBV30
j_gene: TRBJ2-6
d_gene: NA
CDR3aa: AWREVEGYGANVLT

abundance: NA
v_gene: TRBV6-6
j_gene: TRBJ1-2
d_gene: TRBD1
CDR3aa: ASRSGTGDNGYT

abundance: once
v_gene: TRBV2
j_gene: TRBJ2-5
d_gene: TRBD1
CDR3aa: ASSEDRGAGETQY

abundance: NA
v_gene: TRBV9
j_gene: TRBJ2-1
d_gene: TRBD1
CDR3aa: ASSAGTVYNEQF

abundance: few
v_gene: TRBV25-1
j_gene: TRBJ2-6
d_gene: NA
CDR3aa: ASSSGGSGANVLT

abundance: NA
v_gene: TRBV7-2
j_gene: TRBJ2-7
d_gene: NA
CDR3aa: ASLPGRNYEQY

abundance: NA
v_gene: TRBV2
j_gene: TRBJ2-5
d_gene: NA
CDR3aa: ASTWGETQY

abundance: NA
v_gene: TRBV14
j_gene: TRBJ2-1
d_gene: NA
CDR3aa: ASSFLKVAAYNEQF

abundance: NA
v_gene: TRBV19
j_gene: TRBJ2-1
d_gene: NA
CDR3aa: ASSKHTGTVSGAGYNEQF

abundance: few
v_gene: TRBV19
j_gene: TRBJ2-1
d_gene: NA
CDR3aa: ASSISHSQNEQF

abundance: once
v_gene: TRBV30
j_gene: TRBJ2-3
d_gene: TRBD2
CDR3aa: AWSVRGRARTDTQY

abundance: NA
v_gene: TRBV30
j_gene: TRBJ1-1
d_gene: TRBD1
CDR3aa: AWKGWGWDRVSEAF

abundance: few
v_gene: TRBV29-1
j_gene: TRBJ2-4
d_gene: NA
CDR3aa: SGRNLAKNIQY

abundance: once
v_gene: TRBV29-1
j_gene: TRBJ2-7
d_gene: TRBD1
CDR3aa: SVEVWQGAYEQY

abundance: NA
v_gene: TRBV9
j_gene: TRBJ2-4
d_gene: NA
CDR3aa: ASHRRGAKNIQY

abundance: NA
v_gene: TRBV11-2
j_gene: TRBJ2-3
d_gene: NA
CDR3aa: ASSIVRDTQY

abundance: NA
v_gene: TRBV28
j_gene: TRBJ2-7
d_gene: NA
CDR3aa: ASSLRQAVQY

abundance: NA
v_gene: TRBV28
j_gene: TRBJ2-3
d_gene: NA
CDR3aa: ASSLGSYDTQY

abundance: few
v_gene: TRBV9
j_gene: TRBJ2-3
d_gene: NA
CDR3aa: ASSVVSRGGLADTQY

abundance: NA
v_gene: TRBV28
j_gene: TRBJ2-7
d_gene: NA
CDR3aa: ASSLHLRGEQY

abundance: NA
v_gene: TRBV4-1
j_gene: TRBJ2-5
d_gene: NA
CDR3aa: ASSQGGTAKETQY

abundance: once
v_gene: TRBV9
j_gene: TRBJ2-5
d_gene: NA
CDR3aa: ASSSQGRQAETQY

abundance: once
v_gene: TRBV9
j_gene: TRBJ2-3
d_gene: NA
CDR3aa: ASSGAPSTDTQY

abundance: NA
v_gene: TRBV14
j_gene: TRBJ1-4
d_gene: NA
CDR3aa: ASSQMGVDEKLF

abundance: few
v_gene: TRBV7-6
j_gene: TRBJ2-1
d_gene: NA
CDR3aa: ASSPSLSGPYNEQF

abundance: NA
v_gene: TRBV14
j_gene: TRBJ2-3
d_gene: NA
CDR3aa: ASSQVVNTQY